Listed below are T cell receptor beta chains from one sample, sequenced in a study of blood T cell repertoires in COVID-19. This table comes from immunoSEQ multiplex PCR, and its TCRdb copy is limited to in-frame clones, with some not included. The sample records tens of thousands of clones, 70% to 90% being singletons. Sequenced sample: peripheral blood. The receptors come from a woman aged 55-70 years with acute or convalescent COVID-19. The CDR3 runs from the conserved cysteine through the conserved F or W. D genes are given only for firm matches.

CDR3 | DNA | V | D | J
CASSFRGRNEQFF | TGTGCCAGCAGTTTCAGGGGGCGAAATGAGCAGTTCTTC | TRBV27 | TRBD1 | TRBJ2-1
CASSFGRVGYGYTF | TGTGCCAGCAGTTTTGGGAGGGTGGGCTATGGCTACACCTTC | TRBV28 | - | TRBJ1-2
CASRTGIFSGNTIYF | TGCGCCAGCAGGACAGGGATCTTCTCTGGAAACACCATATATTTT | TRBV5-1 | TRBD1 | TRBJ1-3
CATSKDTSGDKQFF | TGTGCCACCAGCAAGGATACTAGCGGAGATAAGCAGTTCTTC | TRBV15 | TRBD2 | TRBJ2-1
CASSEVQINEKLFF | TGCGCCAGCAGTGAGGTTCAGATTAATGAAAAACTGTTTTTT | TRBV10-2 | - | TRBJ1-4
CASSRQGMNTEAFF | TGTGCCAGCAGCAGACAGGGAATGAACACTGAAGCTTTCTTT | TRBV6-5 | TRBD1 | TRBJ1-1
CASSLSRDGYTF | TGTGCCAGCAGCCTGAGCAGGGATGGCTACACCTTC | TRBV3-1/TRBV3-2 | - | TRBJ1-2
CASRPTTGNTEAFF | TGTGCCAGCAGACCCACTACAGGGAACACTGAAGCTTTCTTT | TRBV11-2 | - | TRBJ1-1
CASILQGGQPQHF | TGTGCCAGCATCCTCCAGGGGGGCCAGCCCCAGCATTTT | TRBV28 | TRBD1 | TRBJ1-5
CATSRAFGRGLSRTEAFF | TGTGCCACCAGCAGAGCTTTCGGCAGGGGGCTCTCGAGGACTGAAGCTTTCTTT | TRBV15 | TRBD1 | TRBJ1-1
CATSGRDYTGELFF | TGTGCCACCAGTGGGAGAGATTACACCGGGGAGCTGTTTTTT | TRBV24-1 | - | TRBJ2-2
CASSPSSGGAWEQYF | TGTGCCAGCAGCCCCAGTAGCGGGGGGGCGTGGGAGCAGTACTTC | TRBV13 | TRBD2 | TRBJ2-7
CATSADKGVNQPQHF | TGTGCCACCAGCGCGGACAAGGGGGTCAATCAGCCCCAGCATTTT | TRBV15 | - | TRBJ1-5
CSASQSGGPTDTQYF | TGCAGTGCTAGTCAGAGCGGGGGCCCCACAGATACGCAGTATTTT | TRBV20-1 | TRBD2 | TRBJ2-3
CASSRRRDRGSYEQYF | TGTGCCAGCAGCAGACGCCGGGACAGGGGATCCTACGAGCAGTACTTC | TRBV7-9 | TRBD1 | TRBJ2-7
CACQLPGQRMNTEAFF | TGTGCCTGCCAACTTCCGGGACAGCGGATGAACACTGAAGCTTTCTTT | TRBV30 | TRBD1 | TRBJ1-1
CASSLETNQPQHF | TGTGCCAGCAGCTTAGAGACAAATCAGCCCCAGCATTTT | TRBV7-2 | - | TRBJ1-5